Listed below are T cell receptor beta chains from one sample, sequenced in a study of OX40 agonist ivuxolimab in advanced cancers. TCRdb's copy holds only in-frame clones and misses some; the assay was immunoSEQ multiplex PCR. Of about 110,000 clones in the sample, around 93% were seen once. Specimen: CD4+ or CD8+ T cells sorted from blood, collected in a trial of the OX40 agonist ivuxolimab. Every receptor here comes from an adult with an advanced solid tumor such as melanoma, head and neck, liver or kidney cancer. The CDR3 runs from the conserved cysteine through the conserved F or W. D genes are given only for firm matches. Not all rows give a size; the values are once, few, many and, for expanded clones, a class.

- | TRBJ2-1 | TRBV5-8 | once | CASSWSDRAYNEQFF | TGTGCCAGCAGCTGGTCGGACAGAGCCTACAATGAGCAGTTCTTC
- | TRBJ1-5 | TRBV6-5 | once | CASRTTGNQPQHF | TGTGCCAGCAGGACTACGGGCAATCAGCCCCAGCATTTT
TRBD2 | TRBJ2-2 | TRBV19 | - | CASSIRASGGGELFF | TGTGCCAGTAGTATCCGAGCTAGCGGGGGCGGGGAGCTGTTTTTT
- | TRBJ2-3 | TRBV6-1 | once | CASSEISTDTQYF | TGTGCCAGCAGTGAAATAAGCACAGATACGCAGTATTTT
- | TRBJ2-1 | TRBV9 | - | CASTRLDNEQFF | TGTGCCAGCACCCGACTAGACAATGAGCAGTTCTTC
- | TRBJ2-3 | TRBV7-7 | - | CASSLDFSDTQYF | TGTGCTAGCAGCCTAGATTTTTCAGATACGCAGTATTTT
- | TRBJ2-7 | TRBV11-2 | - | CASTPGVRGEHYEQYF | TGTGCCAGCACCCCGGGGGTCAGGGGAGAACACTACGAGCAGTACTTC
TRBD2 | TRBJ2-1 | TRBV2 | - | CASRKGGLAGFLNEQFF | TGTGCCAGCAGGAAGGGAGGACTAGCGGGATTTCTCAATGAGCAGTTCTTC
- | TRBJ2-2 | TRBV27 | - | CASSFYSGSPTGELFF | TGTGCCAGCAGTTTTTATTCAGGGAGTCCTACCGGGGAGCTGTTTTTT
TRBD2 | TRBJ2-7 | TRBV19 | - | CASSLAGLAGVGSSYEQYF | TGTGCCAGTAGTTTAGCTGGACTAGCGGGAGTCGGGAGCTCCTACGAGCAGTACTTC
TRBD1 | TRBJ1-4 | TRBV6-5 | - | CASSRNRGGGEKLFF | TGTGCCAGCAGCAGAAACAGGGGAGGAGGTGAAAAACTGTTTTTT
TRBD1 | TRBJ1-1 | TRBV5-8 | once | CASSFSLAGGSMGVEAFF | TGTGCCAGCAGCTTCTCGCTGGCAGGGGGATCGATGGGAGTTGAAGCTTTCTTT
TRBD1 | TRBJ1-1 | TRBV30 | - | CAWSGTGVTEAFF | TGTGCCTGGAGTGGGACAGGGGTAACTGAAGCTTTCTTT
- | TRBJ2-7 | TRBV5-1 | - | CASSLNPRTYEQYF | TGCGCCAGCAGCTTGAACCCCCGGACCTACGAGCAGTACTTC
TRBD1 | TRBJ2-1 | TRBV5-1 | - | CASSSGQGYNEQFF | TGCGCCAGCAGCTCGGGACAGGGCTACAATGAGCAGTTCTTC
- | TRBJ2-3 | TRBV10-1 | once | CASSEFQGTAGTDTQYF | TGCGCCAGCAGTGAATTTCAGGGGACCGCGGGCACAGATACGCAGTATTTT
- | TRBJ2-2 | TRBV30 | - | CAWSVPTGGPGELFF | TGTGCCTGGAGTGTACCGACAGGCGGACCCGGGGAGCTGTTTTTT
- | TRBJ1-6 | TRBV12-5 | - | CASALDNSPLHF | TGTGCTAGTGCCCTCGATAATTCACCCCTCCACTTT
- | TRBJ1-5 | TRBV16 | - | CASSQSSGENQPQHF | TGTGCCAGCAGCCAATCGTCAGGGGAGAATCAGCCCCAGCATTTT
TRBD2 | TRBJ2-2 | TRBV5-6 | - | CASSLLAGVTGELFF | TGTGCCAGCAGCTTGCTAGCGGGGGTGACCGGGGAGCTGTTTTTT
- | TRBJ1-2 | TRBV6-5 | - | CASSPGAGYTF | TGTGCCAGCAGTCCAGGAGCTGGCTACACCTTC
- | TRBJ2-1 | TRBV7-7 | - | CASSLGQSNEQFF | TGTGCTAGCAGCCTCGGACAGTCCAATGAGCAGTTCTTC
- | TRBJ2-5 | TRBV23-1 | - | CASSQRGAEYQETQYF | TGCGCCAGCAGTCAACGTGGCGCTGAGTACCAAGAGACCCAGTACTTC
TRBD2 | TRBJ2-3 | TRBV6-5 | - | CASALGGGVTNTQYF | TGTGCCAGCGCTTTGGGGGGGGGAGTGACGAATACGCAGTATTTT
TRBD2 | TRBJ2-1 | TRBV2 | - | CASRLAGGPRNEQFF | TGTGCCAGCAGACTAGCGGGGGGGCCCCGCAATGAGCAGTTCTTC
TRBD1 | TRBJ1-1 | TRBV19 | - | CASSRGTGGTEAFF | TGTGCCAGTAGTAGAGGGACAGGGGGCACTGAAGCTTTCTTT
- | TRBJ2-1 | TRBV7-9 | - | CASSPQSPYNEQFF | TGTGCCAGCAGCCCCCAATCTCCTTACAATGAGCAGTTCTTC
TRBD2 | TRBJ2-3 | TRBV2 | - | CASRDPGLAVDTQYF | TGTGCCAGCAGGGATCCGGGACTAGCAGTAGATACGCAGTATTTT
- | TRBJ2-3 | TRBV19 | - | CASKGTSQYF | TGTGCCAGTAAAGGGACTTCGCAGTATTTT
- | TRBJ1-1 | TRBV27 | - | CATLMGGPNTEAFF | TGTGCCACCTTAATGGGAGGGCCCAACACTGAAGCTTTCTTT
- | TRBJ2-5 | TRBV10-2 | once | CASSESGRETQYF | TGCGCCAGCAGTGAGTCGGGCCGGGAGACCCAGTACTTC